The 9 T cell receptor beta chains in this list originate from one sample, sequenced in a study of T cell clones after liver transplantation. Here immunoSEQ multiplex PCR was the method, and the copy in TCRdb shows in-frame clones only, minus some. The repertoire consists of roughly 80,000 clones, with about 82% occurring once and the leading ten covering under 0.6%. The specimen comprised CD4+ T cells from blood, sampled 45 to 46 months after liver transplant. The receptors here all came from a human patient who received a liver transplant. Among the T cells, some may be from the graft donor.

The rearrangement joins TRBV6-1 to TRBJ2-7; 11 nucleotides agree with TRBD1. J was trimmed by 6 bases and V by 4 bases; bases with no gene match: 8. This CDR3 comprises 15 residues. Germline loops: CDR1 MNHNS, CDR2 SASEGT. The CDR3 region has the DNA TGTGCCAGCAGTGCCTCCGGGACAGGGGGTCGCGAGCAGTACTTC. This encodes CASSASGTGGREQYF.

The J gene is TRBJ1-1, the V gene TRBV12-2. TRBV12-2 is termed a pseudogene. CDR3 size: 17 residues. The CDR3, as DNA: TGTGCAAGTCGCTCCCTAAGAGGGGGGGCCGGGAGCACTGAAGCTTTCTTT. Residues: CASRSLRGGAGSTEAFF.

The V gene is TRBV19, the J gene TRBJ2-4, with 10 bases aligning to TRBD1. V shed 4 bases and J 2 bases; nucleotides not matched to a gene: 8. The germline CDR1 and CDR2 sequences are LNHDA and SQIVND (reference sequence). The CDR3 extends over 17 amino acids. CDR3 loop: CASSTGTGVSPKNIQYF. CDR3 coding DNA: TGTGCCAGTAGTACCGGGACAGGGGTGTCCCCCAAAAACATTCAGTACTTC.

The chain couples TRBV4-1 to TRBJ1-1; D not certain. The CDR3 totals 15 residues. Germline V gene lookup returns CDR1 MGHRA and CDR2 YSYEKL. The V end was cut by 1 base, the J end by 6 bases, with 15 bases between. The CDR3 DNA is TGCGCCAGCAGCCAAGGTCGGGCCCCAAACGCTGAAGCTTTCTTT. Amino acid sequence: CASSQGRAPNAEAFF.

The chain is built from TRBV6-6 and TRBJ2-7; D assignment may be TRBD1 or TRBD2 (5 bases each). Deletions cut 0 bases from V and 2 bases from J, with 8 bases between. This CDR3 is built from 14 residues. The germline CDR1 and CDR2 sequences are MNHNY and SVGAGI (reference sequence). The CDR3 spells CASSYSGRAYEQYF. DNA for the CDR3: TGTGCCAGCAGTTACTCGGGACGGGCCTACGAGCAGTACTTC.

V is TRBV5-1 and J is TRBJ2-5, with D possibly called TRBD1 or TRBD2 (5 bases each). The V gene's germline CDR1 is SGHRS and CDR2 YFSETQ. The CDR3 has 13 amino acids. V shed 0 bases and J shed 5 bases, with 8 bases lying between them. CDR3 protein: CASSLEGRETQYF. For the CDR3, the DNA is TGCGCCAGCAGCTTGGAGGGACGGGAGACCCAGTACTTC.

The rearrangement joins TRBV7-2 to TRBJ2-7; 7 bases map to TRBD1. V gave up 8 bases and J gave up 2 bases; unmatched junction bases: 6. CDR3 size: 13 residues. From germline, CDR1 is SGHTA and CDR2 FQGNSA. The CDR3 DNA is TGTGCCAGCTCCCGGGACAGACCCTACGAGCAGTACTTC. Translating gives CASSRDRPYEQYF.

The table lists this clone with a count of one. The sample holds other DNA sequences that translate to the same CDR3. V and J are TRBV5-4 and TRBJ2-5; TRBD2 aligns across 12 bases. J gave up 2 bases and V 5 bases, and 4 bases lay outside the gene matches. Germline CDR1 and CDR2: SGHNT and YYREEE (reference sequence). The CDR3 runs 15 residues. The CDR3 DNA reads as TGTGCCAGCAGTTCCGGGACTAGCGGGCAAGAGACCCAGTACTTC. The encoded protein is CASSSGTSGQETQYF.

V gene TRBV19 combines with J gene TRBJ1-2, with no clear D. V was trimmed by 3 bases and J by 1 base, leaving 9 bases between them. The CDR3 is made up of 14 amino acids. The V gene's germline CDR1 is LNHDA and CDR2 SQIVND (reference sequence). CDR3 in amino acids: CASSISRVNYGYTF. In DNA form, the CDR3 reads TGTGCCAGTAGTATCAGCCGGGTTAACTATGGCTACACCTTC.